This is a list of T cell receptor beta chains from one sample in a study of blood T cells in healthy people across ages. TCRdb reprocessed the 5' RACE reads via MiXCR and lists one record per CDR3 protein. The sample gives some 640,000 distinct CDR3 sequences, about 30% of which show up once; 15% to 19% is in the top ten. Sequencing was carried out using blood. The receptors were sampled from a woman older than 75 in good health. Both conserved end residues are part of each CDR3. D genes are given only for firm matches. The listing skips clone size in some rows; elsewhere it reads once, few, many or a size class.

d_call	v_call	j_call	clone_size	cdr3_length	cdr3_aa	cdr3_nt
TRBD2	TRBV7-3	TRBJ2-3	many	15	CASSSSGGASDTQYF	TGTGCCAGCAGCTCTAGCGGGGGGGCCTCAGATACGCAGTATTTT
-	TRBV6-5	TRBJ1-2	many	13	CASSPGRTYGYTF	TGTGCCAGCAGTCCGGGACGGACCTATGGCTACACCTTC
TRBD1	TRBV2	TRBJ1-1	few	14	CASARTGLNTEAFF	TGTGCCAGCGCTCGGACAGGACTTAACACTGAAGCTTTCTTT
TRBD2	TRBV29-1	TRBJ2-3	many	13	CSVERGALATQYF	TGCAGCGTTGAGCGGGGGGCCCTAGCTACGCAGTATTTT
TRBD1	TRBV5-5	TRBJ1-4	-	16	CASHSRGLATNEKLFF	TGTGCCAGCCACTCCAGGGGGCTCGCAACTAATGAAAAACTGTTTTTT
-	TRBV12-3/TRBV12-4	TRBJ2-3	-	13	CASVRLGTDAQYF	TGTGCCAGCGTCAGGTTGGGCACAGATGCGCAGTATTTT
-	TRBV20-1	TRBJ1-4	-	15	CSATDAGTDNEKLFF	TGCAGTGCAACCGATGCCGGGACGGATAATGAAAAACTGTTTTTT
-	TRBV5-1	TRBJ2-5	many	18	CASSLQSGGATLQETQYF	TGCGCCAGCAGTTTACAGAGTGGGGGGGCGACACTTCAAGAGACCCAGTACTTC
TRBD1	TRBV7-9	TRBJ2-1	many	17	CASSLNTGTGYLNEQFF	TGTGCCAGCAGCTTAAATACCGGGACAGGGTACCTTAATGAGCAGTTCTTC
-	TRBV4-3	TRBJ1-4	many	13	CASSRRRGEKLFF	TGCGCCAGCAGCCGCCGTCGTGGTGAAAAACTGTTTTTT
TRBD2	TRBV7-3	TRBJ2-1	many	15	CASSRTSGGAYEQFF	TGTGCCAGCAGCAGAACTAGCGGGGGGGCATATGAGCAGTTCTTC
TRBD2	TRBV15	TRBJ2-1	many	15	CATSRDAGGYNEQFF	TGTGCCACCAGCAGAGATGCGGGGGGGTACAATGAGCAGTTCTTC
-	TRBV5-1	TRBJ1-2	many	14	CASSLLASHYGYTF	TGCGCCAGCAGCTTGCTGGCTTCACACTATGGCTACACCTTC
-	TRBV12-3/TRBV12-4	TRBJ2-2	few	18	CASSFSLTVRRSTGELFF	TGTGCCAGCAGTTTTAGTTTGACGGTCAGGAGGTCCACCGGGGAGCTGTTTTTT